The present T cell receptor (beta chain) was sequenced within a study of shared clonotypes between healthy human individuals. TCRdb's table, derived via immunoSEQ multiplex PCR, lists solely in-frame clones and lacks some. The sample carries 500,000 or so clones, about 96% recorded once. This CDR3 has 14 amino acids. V lost 6 bases to trimming and J lost 7 bases; unmatched junction nucleotides: 7. CDR1 MNHEY and CDR2 SVGAGI come from the germline V gene. The chain joins TRBV6-5 to TRBJ1-5, with 9 bases identical to TRBD1. This clonotype originated in a woman aged 25 to 39 in good health. Sequencing was done on a sample of naive CD4+ T cells sorted from blood. The subset here: CD45RA+ positively selected. The CDR3 sequence is CASRGTGRGQPQHF. The DNA for the CDR3 is TGTGCCAGCAGAGGGACAGGGAGAGGCCAGCCCCAGCATTTT.